This T cell receptor (beta chain) came from a study of Ad26.COV2.S vaccination and SARS-CoV-2 variants. In the study overall: Participants got Ad26.COV2.S intramuscularly, once or twice 56 days apart.

Turning to this clone: Its target is not known.

V was shortened by 3 bases and J by 4 bases, with 12 bases between the two germline ends. CDR3 length: 14 amino acids. Looked up from germline, CDR1 is MRHNA and CDR2 is SNTAGT. Assay used: immunoSEQ multiplex PCR; TCRdb lists only in-frame clones, some missing. The data hold some 390,000 clones, with around nine tenths observed a single time. The treatment: roughly 19 received Ad26.COV2.S at low or high dose, single or two shots; roughly five received placebo; per-sample allocation not given. The investigators took samples on day 63 after the first vaccine or placebo injection. The shot given was an Ad26 vector that makes Wuhan-strain SARS-CoV-2 spike. Study outcomes and limitations: There was reportedly substantial breadth in spike-specific CD8+ and CD4+ T cell responses after vaccination.

Material: peripheral blood, obtained in a trial of Ad26.COV2.S vaccine versus placebo. The chain is built from TRBV6-4 and TRBJ1-2; D remains unclear. The receptor's source is a person aged 18-60 years who received the Ad26.COV2.S COVID-19 vaccine or a placebo. CDR3 region: CASSEFSGSYGYTF. CDR3 bases: TGTGCCAGCAGTGAGTTTTCCGGGTCCTATGGCTACACCTTC.